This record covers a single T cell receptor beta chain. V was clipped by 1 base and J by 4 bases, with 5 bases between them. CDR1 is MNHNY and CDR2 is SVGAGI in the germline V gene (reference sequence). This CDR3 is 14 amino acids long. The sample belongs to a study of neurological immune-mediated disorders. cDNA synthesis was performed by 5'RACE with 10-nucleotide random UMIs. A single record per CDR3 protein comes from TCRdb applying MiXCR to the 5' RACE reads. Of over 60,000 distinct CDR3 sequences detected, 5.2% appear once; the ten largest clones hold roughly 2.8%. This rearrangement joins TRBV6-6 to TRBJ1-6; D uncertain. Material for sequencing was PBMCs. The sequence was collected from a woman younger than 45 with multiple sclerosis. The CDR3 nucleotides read TGTGCCAGCAGTTACTACAGTTATAATTCACCCCTCCACTTT. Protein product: CASSYYSYNSPLHF.